A single sample gave rise to the 27 T cell receptor beta chains below, sequenced in a study of T cells in Graves' hyperthyroidism and ophthalmopathy. RNA transcripts provided the source from which TCR beta CDR3 regions were amplified. The HTBI set primed first-round TCR CDR3 RT-PCR. Using its own MiXCR run on the multiplex PCR reads, TCRdb lists one record per CDR3 protein. The table has hundreds of thousands of distinct CDR3 sequences, 35% to 45% seen once. The sample taken for sequencing was blood. The receptor set was obtained from a man younger than 35 with Graves' hyperthyroidism.

This chain uses TRBV5-4 with TRBJ2-7, with 8 bases fitting TRBD2. The germline V gene has CDR1 SGHNT and CDR2 YYREEE (reference sequence). V lost 7 bases to trimming and J lost 4 bases; unmatched junction nucleotides: 10. The CDR3 has 14 amino acids. DNA of the CDR3: TGTGCCAGCCGAGGGGGACTAGACGGGTACGAGCAGTACTTC. This gives the protein CASRGGLDGYEQYF.

This clonotype was seen a few times. The chain employs TRBV20-1 and TRBJ2-7; possibly TRBD1 for D (5 bases). Trimming stripped 5 bases from V and 2 bases from J, with 13 bases between. This CDR3 has 13 amino acids. Per the germline V gene, CDR1 is DFQATT and CDR2 is SNEGSKA (reference sequence). CDR3 loop: CSASQGRTYEQYF. CDR3 in DNA: TGCAGTGCTTCTCAGGGTAGGACCTACGAGCAGTACTTC.

This clonotype was seen repeatedly, ten times or more. The CDR3 DNA is TGTGCCAGCAGCTTAGAGGCGGACGAGCAGTACTTC. Its translation: CASSLEADEQYF. The chain joins TRBV7-9 to TRBJ2-7; D gene unclear. Germline loops: CDR1 SEHNR, CDR2 FQNEAQ (reference sequence). The V gene lost 1 base and the J gene lost 5 bases, with 6 bases spanning the gap. This CDR3 comprises 12 residues. Full variable domain (missing parts from reference TRBV7-9 and TRBJ2-7): DTGVSQNPRHKITKRGQNVTFRCDPISEHNRLYWYRQTLGQGPEFLTYFQNEAQLEKSRLLSDRFSAERPKGSFSTLEIQRTEQGDSAMYLCASSLEADEQYFGPGTRLTVT.

This clonotype was seen only a few times. CDR3 nucleotides: TGTGCCAGCTTGTCGGGGGACTATGGCTACACCTTC. It specifies CASLSGDYGYTF. The chain combines TRBV5-6 with TRBJ1-2, with a tentative D call TRBD1 (5 bases). The CDR3 extends over 12 amino acids. With 7 bases removed from V and 3 bases from J, the gap between germline ends came to 10 bases. Germline CDR1 is SGHDT and CDR2 is YYEEEE.

This chain joins TRBV12-3 or TRBV12-4 and TRBJ1-2, with D unclear. Between the trimmed V and J ends, which lost 5 bases and 2 bases, there was a span of 9 bases. This CDR3 is 13 amino acids long. CDR3 DNA sequence: TGTGCCAGCAGTCAAGACCACAACTATGGCTACACCTTC. Its protein is CASSQDHNYGYTF.

This clonotype was counted many times. The rearrangement links TRBV7-2 to TRBJ2-5; D is uncertain. Per the germline V gene, CDR1 is SGHTA and CDR2 is FQGNSA. Trimming cost V 1 base and J 0 bases, with 9 bases left between them. The CDR3 is 15 residues long. CDR3 bases: TGTGCCAGCAGCTTAGGACTCTTGTACCAAGAGACCCAGTACTTC. Protein sequence: CASSLGLLYQETQYF.

J is TRBJ2-5 and V is TRBV29-1, with TRBD2 matching 8 bases. The CDR3 length is 13 residues. Germline V CDR1 and CDR2: SQVTM, ANQGSEA. Here the CDR3 reads CSFTGGPGETQYF. DNA for the CDR3: TGCAGTTTTACGGGAGGGCCCGGAGAGACCCAGTACTTC.

Regarding this clonotype: This sequence may be a read error, since a much larger clone differs from it by one base. J is TRBJ2-2 and V is TRBV9; D possibly corresponds to TRBD2 (6 bases). CDR3 length equals 15 residues. Germline V gene sequence: CDR1 SGDLS, CDR2 YYNGEE. CDR3 loop: CASSVRDSLKGELLF. The CDR3 bases are TGTGCCAGCAGCGTCCGGGACTCTCTTAAAGGGGAGCTGCTTTTT.

The chain carries TRBV7-2 and TRBJ2-7; D is possibly TRBD2 (6 bases). Germline CDR1 SGHTA, CDR2 FQGNSA. The ends were cut back, 11 bases at V and 6 bases at J, with 17 bases in the middle. The CDR3 is made up of 12 amino acids. This CDR3 is CAWSSGLGEQYF. CDR3 DNA: TGTGCCTGGAGTTCGGGACTGGGCGAGCAGTACTTC.

V and J are TRBV7-9 and TRBJ2-7; D uncertain. The CDR3 has 13 residues. In germline, CDR1 is SEHNR, CDR2 FQNEAQ (reference sequence). Trimming took 3 bases from V and 1 from J, leaving 7 bases between them. The CDR3 loop is CASSFRYSYEQYF. The CDR3 DNA reads TGTGCCAGCAGCTTCAGGTATTCCTACGAGCAGTACTTC.

The J gene is TRBJ2-5, the V gene TRBV10-3; 7 positions match TRBD1. Per the germline V gene, CDR1 is ENHRY and CDR2 is SYGVKD. The length of the CDR3 is 13 residues. Trimming removed 6 bases from V and 9 bases from J; junction bases left unmatched: 10. This CDR3 reads CAIRQGKDQPQYF. The CDR3 DNA reads TGTGCCATCAGACAGGGGAAGGATCAGCCCCAGTACTTC.

This chain joins TRBV5-6 and TRBJ1-3; 7 bases line up with TRBD1. Germline V lookup: CDR1 SGHDT, CDR2 YYEEEE. The CDR3 spans 16 residues. J gave up 0 bases and V 0 bases, and 3 bases lay outside the gene matches. CDR3 nucleotides: TGTGCCAGCAGCTTGGGACAGGGAAGCTCTGGAAACACCATATATTTT. Translating gives CASSLGQGSSGNTIYF.

This clonotype was detected a few times. The chain combines TRBV20-1 with TRBJ2-7; 8 bases map to TRBD2. The germline gives CDR1 DFQATT, CDR2 SNEGSKA (reference sequence). CDR3 length: 15 residues. Losses at the gene ends were 0 bases for V and 0 bases for J; bases not matched to a gene: 4. The CDR3 nucleotides read TGCAGTGCTAGAGATAGTAGCGGGACCTCCTACGAGCAGTACTTC. Protein product: CSARDSSGTSYEQYF.

This clonotype was seen at least ten times. CDR3 loop: CASSLAFQQDNEKLFF. The DNA of the CDR3 is TGTGCCAGCAGCTTAGCGTTCCAACAGGACAATGAAAAACTGTTTTTT. The rearrangement joins TRBV7-9 to TRBJ1-4; tentatively, D is TRBD1 (5 bases). The length of the CDR3 is 16 residues. The germline CDR1 and CDR2 sequences are SEHNR and FQNEAQ (reference sequence). V gave up 0 bases and J gave up 5 bases, with 13 bases separating them.

In this sample, this clonotype turned up many times. The V and J genes are TRBV29-1 and TRBJ1-1; perhaps TRBD1 as D (6 bases). Germline V gene data show CDR1 as SQVTM and CDR2 as ANQGSEA. V lost 1 base to trimming and J lost 7 bases, with 13 bases between them. The CDR3 covers 13 residues. CDR3 protein: CSVEGQGTYEAFF. CDR3 sequence (DNA): TGCAGCGTTGAAGGGCAGGGGACGTATGAAGCTTTCTTT.

This clonotype was seen a few times. CDR3: CASSQDRGAVNEKLFF. The CDR3 nucleotides are TGCGCCAGCAGCCAAGATAGGGGAGCAGTTAATGAAAAACTGTTTTTT. The chain combines TRBV4-3 with TRBJ1-4, with D tentatively TRBD1 (5 bases). Germline V lookup: CDR1 LGHNA, CDR2 YSLEER. The CDR3 totals 16 residues. The ends were cut back, 0 bases at V and 4 bases at J, with 12 bases in the middle.

The chain recombines TRBV7-9 with TRBJ1-1, with D uncertain. The germline gives CDR1 SEHNR, CDR2 FQNEAQ (reference sequence). Trimming took 6 bases from V and 3 from J, leaving 14 bases between them. The CDR3 loop spans 14 amino acids. CDR3 protein: CASSPLRADTEAFF. The CDR3, as DNA: TGTGCCAGCAGTCCCCTACGGGCGGACACTGAAGCTTTCTTT.

The DNA of the CDR3 is TGCGCCAGCAGCCCTAAGGGGGCCACCGGGGAGCTGTTTTTT. It codes for CASSPKGATGELFF. The chain carries TRBV4-1 and TRBJ2-2, with 7 bases identical to TRBD1. V was pared by 4 bases and J by 4 bases, with 3 bases of the junction left unmatched. This CDR3 is 14 amino acids long. CDR1 is MGHRA and CDR2 is YSYEKL in the germline V gene.

This clonotype has ten or more counts. DNA for the CDR3: TGTGCCAGCAGTGCCCCTACCGACGGCAATCAGCCCCAGCATTTT. Translated: CASSAPTDGNQPQHF. The rearrangement uses TRBV12-3 or TRBV12-4 and TRBJ1-5; D unresolved. The CDR3 extends over 15 amino acids. V shed 5 bases and J shed 2 bases, with 13 bases lying between them.

This clonotype was seen more than once but under ten times. The genes are TRBV19 and TRBJ1-1; a weak D match, TRBD1 (5 bases). Germline CDR1 reads LNHDA; CDR2 reads SQIVND (reference sequence). V lost 3 bases and J lost 1, with 9 bases in between. There are 14 residues in the CDR3. CDR3 region: CASSIWQGNTEAFF. As DNA, the CDR3 is TGTGCCAGTAGTATTTGGCAGGGGAACACTGAAGCTTTCTTT.

This clonotype was observed many times. The chain combines TRBV15 with TRBJ1-1; 8 bases map to TRBD1. CDR3 length: 15 residues. The junction had 5 bases not matched to a gene; V was cut back by 4 bases and J by 1 base. Germline V gene lookup returns CDR1 LNHNV and CDR2 YYDKDF (reference sequence). Here the CDR3 DNA reads TGTGCCACCAGCACAATTACAGGGGGGAACACTGAAGCTTTCTTT. It encodes CATSTITGGNTEAFF.

The V gene is TRBV7-9, the J gene TRBJ2-7; the match to TRBD2 covers 9 bases. The CDR3 totals 14 residues. Germline CDR1 and CDR2: SEHNR and FQNEAQ (reference sequence). Germline trimming cut 6 bases from V and 4 bases from J; bases unmatched to any gene: 7. In nucleotides, the CDR3 is TGTGCCAGCAGTTTGATAGCGGGAGATTACGAGCAGTACTTC. Its translation is CASSLIAGDYEQYF.

A note on this clonotype: This may stem from a read error, because a much larger clone lies one nucleotide away. The chain employs TRBV7-3 and TRBJ2-6; no clear D. CDR1 SGHTA and CDR2 FQGTGA come from the germline V gene. The length of the CDR3 is 14 residues. CDR3 sequence reads: CAGSSMLGANVLTF. The CDR3 region has the DNA TGTGCCGGCAGCTCAATGCTTGGGGCCAACGTCCTGACTTTC. Full variable domain (outside the CDR3, taken from reference TRBV7-3 and TRBJ2-6): GAGVSQTPSNKVTEKGKYVELRCDPISGHTALYWYRQSLGQGPEFLIYFQGTGAADDSGLPNDRFFAVRPEGSVSTLKIQRTERGDSAVYLCAGSSMLGANVLTFGAGSRLTVL.

This clonotype occurred once. This chain's CDR3 is CATGDSRNQPQYF. The CDR3 DNA is TGTGCCACCGGGGACAGCCGCAATCAGCCCCAGTACTTC. This chain links TRBV19 with TRBJ2-5; TRBD1 agrees at 7 bases. The J segment lost 9 bases and the V segment lost 10 bases, leaving 14 bases of the junction unmatched. From germline, CDR1 is LNHDA and CDR2 SQIVND (reference sequence). The CDR3 has 13 residues.

This clonotype was picked up a small number of times. V gene TRBV19 combines with J gene TRBJ1-3, with TRBD1 as a possible D gene (5 bases). The ends were cut back, 4 bases at V and 0 bases at J, with 10 bases in the middle. The germline V gene has CDR1 LNHDA and CDR2 SQIVND (reference sequence). The CDR3 extends over 15 amino acids. Here the CDR3 reads CASSTWGDSGNTIYF. CDR3 bases: TGTGCCAGTAGTACCTGGGGGGACTCTGGAAACACCATATATTTT.

Only a few counts were recorded for this clonotype. V is TRBV6-5 and J is TRBJ1-6; 7 nucleotides line up with TRBD1. The J segment lost 7 bases and the V segment lost 7 bases, leaving 16 bases of the junction unmatched. The CDR3 runs to 17 residues. Germline CDR1 is MNHEY and CDR2 is SVGAGI. CDR3 residues: CASTAQVPGTVNSPLHF. CDR3 bases: TGTGCCAGCACCGCACAAGTCCCCGGGACAGTGAATTCACCCCTCCACTTT.

This clonotype was detected only a few times. The chain recombines TRBV7-2 with TRBJ1-6; tentatively, D is TRBD1 (6 bases). The CDR3 covers 18 residues. The germline gives CDR1 SGHTA, CDR2 FQGNSA. V was pared by 5 bases and J by 5 bases, with 22 bases between. Here the CDR3 DNA reads TGTGCCAGCAGCCCAAGACAGGCCGGGGGGGGGGATAATTCACCCCTCCACTTT. It yields the protein CASSPRQAGGGDNSPLHF.